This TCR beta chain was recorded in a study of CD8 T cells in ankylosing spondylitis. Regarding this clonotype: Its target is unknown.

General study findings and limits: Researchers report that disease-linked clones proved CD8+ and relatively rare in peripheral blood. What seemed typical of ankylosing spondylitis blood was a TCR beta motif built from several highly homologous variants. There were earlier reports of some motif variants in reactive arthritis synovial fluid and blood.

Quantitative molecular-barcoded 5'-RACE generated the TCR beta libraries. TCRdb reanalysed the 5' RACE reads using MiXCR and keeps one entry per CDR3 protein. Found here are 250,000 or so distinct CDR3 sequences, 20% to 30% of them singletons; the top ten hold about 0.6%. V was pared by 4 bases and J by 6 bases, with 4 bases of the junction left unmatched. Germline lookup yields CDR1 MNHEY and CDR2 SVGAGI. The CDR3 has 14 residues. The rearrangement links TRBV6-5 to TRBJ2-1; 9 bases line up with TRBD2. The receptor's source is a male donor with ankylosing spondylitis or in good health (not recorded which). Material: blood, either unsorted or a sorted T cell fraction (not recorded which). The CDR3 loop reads CASSSGRGGNEQFF. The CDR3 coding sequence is TGTGCCAGCAGTTCGGGGCGGGGGGGCAATGAGCAGTTCTTC.